This entry lists 8 T cell receptor beta chains sequenced from one sample in a study of blood T cells in healthy people across ages. Together with a sample-barcoded 5' primer, a J-beta primer mix was included in a second PCR lasting about 7 to 12 cycles. One entry per CDR3 protein, called by TCRdb with MiXCR from the 5' RACE reads. There are roughly 1,300,000 distinct CDR3 sequences in the sample; roughly 59% occur only once, and under 8.5% lies in the top ten. The source material was blood. These receptors were taken from a man aged 18 to 30 in good health.

The V call is TRBV7-2, the J call TRBJ2-1; possible D gene TRBD1, 5 bases. Germline V gives CDR1 SGHTA, CDR2 FQGNSA. The V end lost 5 bases, the J end lost 8 bases, and 13 bases lay between the germline ends. This CDR3 is built from 13 residues. The CDR3 nucleotides are TGTGCCAGCAGCCCGAACCAGGGATATGAGCAGTTCTTC. Encoded protein: CASSPNQGYEQFF.

The CDR3 region has the DNA TGTGCCAGCCAAGGTTCCACAGATACGCAGTATTTT. Protein product: CASQGSTDTQYF. The chain employs TRBV9 and TRBJ2-3; D gene uncertain. This CDR3 spans 12 amino acids. V gave up 7 bases and J gave up 2 bases, with 8 bases separating them. CDR1 and CDR2 (germline): SGDLS, YYNGEE.

The genes are TRBV7-2 and TRBJ2-4; D might be TRBD2 (6 bases). Germline CDR1 reads SGHTA; CDR2 reads FQGNSA. The germline V and J ends were trimmed by 0 bases and 5 bases, with 14 bases remaining between them. CDR3 length equals 16 residues. The CDR3 protein is CASSLAEGAIQNIQYF. The CDR3 nucleotides are TGTGCCAGCAGCTTAGCGGAGGGAGCAATACAAAACATTCAGTACTTC.

CDR3 nucleotides: TGTGCCAGCAGTTACTCGACCGTGACGACCCAAGAGACCCAGTACTTC. Encoded protein: CASSYSTVTTQETQYF. The J gene is TRBJ2-5, the V gene TRBV6-6; D not certain. Trimming removed 0 bases from V and 1 base from J, with 12 bases in between. Germline values: CDR1 MNHNY, CDR2 SVGAGI (reference sequence). The CDR3 has 16 amino acids.

This chain links TRBV4-2 with TRBJ1-2, with 8 nucleotides matching TRBD1. CDR1 LGHNA and CDR2 YNFKEQ come from the germline V gene. There are 15 residues in the CDR3. The V segment lost 6 bases and the J segment 4 bases; nucleotides outside the gene matches: 10. CDR3 in amino acids: CASSQGTGGIYGYTF. CDR3 sequence (DNA): TGTGCCAGCAGTCAGGGAACAGGGGGGATCTATGGCTACACCTTC.

This clonotype was seen a few times. The chain joins TRBV5-5 to TRBJ2-1; TRBD1 agrees at 8 bases. V was pared by 3 bases and J by 12 bases, with 11 bases of the junction left unmatched. In germline, CDR1 is SGHKS, CDR2 YYEKEE (reference sequence). This CDR3 contains 14 residues. The CDR3 spells CASSSSPGQEGQFF. The CDR3 DNA sequence: TGTGCCAGCAGCTCATCTCCGGGACAGGAGGGGCAGTTCTTC.

The rearrangement uses TRBV15 and TRBJ2-7; no clear D gene. CDR1 and CDR2 from the germline V gene are LNHNV and YYDKDF (reference sequence). V lost 0 bases and J lost 3, with 12 bases in between. The CDR3 has 15 amino acids. The CDR3 sequence: CATSRDRTVHYEQYF. CDR3 sequence (DNA): TGTGCCACCAGCAGAGATCGCACAGTTCACTACGAGCAGTACTTC. The full variable domain, with the rest looked up from reference TRBV15 and TRBJ2-7, is DAMVIQNPRYQVTQFGKPVTLSCSQTLNHNVMYWYQQKSSQAPKLLFHYYDKDFNNEADTPDNFQSRRPNTSFCFLDIRSPGLGDTAMYLCATSRDRTVHYEQYFGPGTRLTVT.

V is TRBV29-1 and J is TRBJ2-3; TRBD2 aligns across 10 bases. The junction had 5 bases not matched to a gene; V was cut back by 8 bases and J by 0 bases. Germline V CDR1 and CDR2: SQVTM, ANQGSEA. The CDR3 spans 14 residues. CDR3: CSIIAGGSTDTQYF. CDR3 nucleotide sequence: TGCAGCATTATAGCGGGAGGCAGCACAGATACGCAGTATTTT.